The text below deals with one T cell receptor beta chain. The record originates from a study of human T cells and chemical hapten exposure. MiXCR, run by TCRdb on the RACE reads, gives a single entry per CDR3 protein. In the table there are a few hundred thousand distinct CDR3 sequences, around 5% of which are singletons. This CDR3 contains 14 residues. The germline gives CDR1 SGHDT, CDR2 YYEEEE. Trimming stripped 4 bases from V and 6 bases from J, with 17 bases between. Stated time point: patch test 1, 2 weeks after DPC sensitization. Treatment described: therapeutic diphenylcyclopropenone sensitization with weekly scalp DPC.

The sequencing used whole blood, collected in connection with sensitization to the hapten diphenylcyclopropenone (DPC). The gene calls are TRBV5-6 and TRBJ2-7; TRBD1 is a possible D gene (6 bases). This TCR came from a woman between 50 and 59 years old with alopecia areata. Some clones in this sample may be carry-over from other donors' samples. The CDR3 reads CASSRTGRVGEQYF. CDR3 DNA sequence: TGTGCCAGCAGCCGTACAGGGCGGGTGGGCGAGCAGTACTTC.